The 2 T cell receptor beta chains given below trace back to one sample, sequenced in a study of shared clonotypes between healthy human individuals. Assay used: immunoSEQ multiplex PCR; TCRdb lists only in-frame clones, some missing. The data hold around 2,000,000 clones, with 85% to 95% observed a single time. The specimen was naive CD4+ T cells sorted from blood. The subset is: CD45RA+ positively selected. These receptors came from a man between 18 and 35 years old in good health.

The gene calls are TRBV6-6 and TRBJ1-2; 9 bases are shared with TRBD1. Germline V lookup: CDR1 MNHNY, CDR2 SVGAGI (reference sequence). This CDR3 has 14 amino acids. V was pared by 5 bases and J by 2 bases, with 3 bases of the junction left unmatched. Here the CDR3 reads CASSPTGGNYGYTF. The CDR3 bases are TGTGCCAGCAGTCCGACAGGGGGGAACTATGGCTACACCTTC.

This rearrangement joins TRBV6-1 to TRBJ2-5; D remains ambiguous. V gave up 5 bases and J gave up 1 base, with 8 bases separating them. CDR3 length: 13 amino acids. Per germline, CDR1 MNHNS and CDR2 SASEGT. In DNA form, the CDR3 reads TGTGCCAGCAGTAGCGCCCTCCAAGAGACCCAGTACTTC. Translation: CASSSALQETQYF.